The entry that follows covers one T cell receptor beta chain sequence. TCRdb's table, derived via immunoSEQ multiplex PCR, lists solely in-frame clones and lacks some. Of under 300,000 clones in the sample, about 89% were seen once. This record comes from a study of blood T cell repertoires in COVID-19. Turning to the study itself: Acute and convalescent COVID-19 samples came from the United States, Italy and Spain.

CDR3 length: 14 amino acids. In germline, CDR1 is LNHDA, CDR2 SQIVND (reference sequence). Trimming took 1 base from V and 2 from J; bases not matched to a gene: 0. The sequencing input was PBMCs or T cells enriched from blood (not recorded which). V and J are TRBV19 and TRBJ1-2, with 8 bases matching TRBD1. This clonotype was obtained from a man aged 40-49 years who had recovered from COVID-19. DNA for the CDR3: TGTGCCAGTAGTATAGGACAGGGGAACTATGGCTACACCTTC. Amino acids: CASSIGQGNYGYTF. Based on the CDR3 plus reference TRBV19 and TRBJ1-2, the full variable domain is DGGITQSPKYLFRKEGQNVTLSCEQNLNHDAMYWYRQDPGQGLRLIYYSQIVNDFQKGDIAEGYSVSREKKESFPLTVTSAQKNPTAFYLCASSIGQGNYGYTFGSGTRLTVV.